Below are 12 T cell receptor beta chains sequenced from a single sample in a study of early T cells in non-severe SARS-CoV-2 infection. TCRdb re-called the 5' RACE reads with MiXCR, one entry per CDR3 protein. The sample has approximately 84,000 distinct CDR3 sequences; approximately 15% are singletons. Sequencing used whole blood. These receptors were collected from an adult who was a healthcare worker with PCR-confirmed SARS-CoV-2 infection or an uninfected control (not recorded which).

V is TRBV5-1 and J is TRBJ2-7; tentatively, D is TRBD2 (5 bases). The CDR3 contains 14 residues. In germline, CDR1 is SGHRS, CDR2 YFSETQ. V gave up 3 bases and J gave up 1 base, with 11 bases separating them. The CDR3 region has the DNA TGCGCCAGCAGCTCCGAGGGTTCGTCCTACGAGCAGTACTTC. Encoded protein: CASSSEGSSYEQYF.

The V call is TRBV20-1, the J call TRBJ1-4; a weak D match, TRBD1 (5 bases). V gave up 7 bases and J gave up 5 bases, with 11 bases separating them. Germline CDR1 DFQATT, CDR2 SNEGSKA (reference sequence). This CDR3 spans 12 amino acids. CDR3 sequence (DNA): TGCAGTGTGAGGGGACCAAATGAAAAACTGTTTTTT. Translation gives CSVRGPNEKLFF.

This clonotype was counted only a few times. The chain uses TRBV14 and TRBJ1-1; 7 bases align to TRBD1. Germline CDR1 reads SGHDN; CDR2 reads FVKESK. The CDR3 totals 14 residues. The V gene end was trimmed by 3 bases and the J gene end by 4 bases; junction bases not matched to a gene: 5. In nucleotides, the CDR3 is TGTGCCAGCAGCCACCGACAGGGAGGCACTGAAGCTTTCTTT. This sequence encodes CASSHRQGGTEAFF.

This clonotype was seen more than once but under ten times. The chain carries TRBV29-1 and TRBJ2-6; unclear D gene. The CDR3 is made up of 14 amino acids. The ends were cut back, 3 bases at V and 1 base at J, with 7 bases in the middle. The germline CDR1 and CDR2 sequences are SQVTM and ANQGSEA. DNA for the CDR3: TGCAGCGTTGATCCCGGGTCTGGGGCCAACGTCCTGACTTTC. The encoded protein is CSVDPGSGANVLTF.

In this sample, this clonotype turned up a few times. The J gene is TRBJ2-7, the V gene TRBV5-4; D might be TRBD2 (6 bases). CDR3 length: 13 residues. Per the germline V gene, CDR1 is SGHNT and CDR2 is YYREEE (reference sequence). V lost 4 bases and J lost 4, with 12 bases in between. CDR3 coding DNA: TGTGCCAGCAGCGTTGATAGCGGATACGAGCAGTACTTC. It translates to CASSVDSGYEQYF.

The V gene is TRBV2, the J gene TRBJ2-1; 11 nucleotides align to TRBD2. The CDR3 consists of 17 residues. Germline V lookup: CDR1 SNHLY, CDR2 FYNNEI. The V gene end was trimmed by 7 bases and the J gene end by 7 bases; junction bases not matched to a gene: 15. The CDR3: CASTTQMGTSGVNEQFF. CDR3 coding DNA: TGTGCCAGCACAACCCAAATGGGGACTAGCGGTGTAAATGAGCAGTTCTTC. Filled out from reference TRBV2 and TRBJ2-1, the complete variable domain reads EPEVTQTPSHQVTQMGQEVILRCVPISNHLYFYWYRQILGQKVEFLVSFYNNEISEKSEIFDDQFSVERPDGSNFTLKIRSTKLEDSAMYFCASTTQMGTSGVNEQFFGPGTRLTVL.

As for this clonotype: One base away lies a much larger clone, so this may be a sequencing read error. The rearrangement links TRBV18 to TRBJ2-7; the D gene is possibly TRBD2 (5 bases). The V gene lost 3 bases and the J gene lost 12 bases, with 18 bases spanning the gap. This CDR3 is built from 13 residues. Germline assignment: CDR1 KGHSH and CDR2 LQKENI. CDR3 nucleotides: TGTGCCAGCTCACCCCTGGGCAAGGGAGATTTGTACTTC. Protein sequence: CASSPLGKGDLYF.

The chain combines TRBV11-2 with TRBJ2-2, with unresolved D. The CDR3 runs to 15 residues. The germline V gene has CDR1 SGHAT and CDR2 FQNNGV. V lost 1 base, J lost 0 bases, and 6 bases lay in between. The CDR3 nucleotides read TGTGCCAGCAGCTTAGCTCATGCGAACACCGGGGAGCTGTTTTTT. This gives the protein CASSLAHANTGELFF. The full variable domain, in which reference TRBV11-2 and TRBJ2-2 provide the parts outside the CDR3, is EAGVAQSPRYKIIEKRQSVAFWCNPISGHATLYWYQQILGQGPKLLIQFQNNGVVDDSQLPKDRFSAERLKGVDSTLKIQPAKLEDSAVYLCASSLAHANTGELFFGEGSRLTVL.

This clonotype was picked up a small number of times. The rearrangement joins TRBV12-3 or TRBV12-4 to TRBJ2-4, with D maybe TRBD1 (5 bases). V was clipped by 1 base and J by 0 bases, with 7 bases between them. CDR3 length: 15 amino acids. CDR3 sequence (DNA): TGTGCCAGCAGTTTAGGACAGAGAGCCAAAAACATTCAGTACTTC. Translation gives CASSLGQRAKNIQYF.

DNA of the CDR3: TGCGCCAGCAGCCAAGAAGAACGGGTCGAGGAGCGGTATTTT. Its protein product is CASSQEERVEERYF. The V gene is TRBV4-3, the J gene TRBJ2-3; D is undetermined. V was pared by 0 bases and J by 14 bases, with 18 bases between. The germline CDR1 and CDR2 sequences are LGHNA and YSLEER. The CDR3 loop spans 14 amino acids.

The genes are TRBV28 and TRBJ2-5, with D hard to call. V lost 5 bases and J lost 4, with 8 bases in between. Germline CDR1 reads MDHEN; CDR2 reads SYDVKM. The CDR3 length is 12 residues. The CDR3 loop reads CASSEVGETQYF. The CDR3 DNA reads as TGTGCCAGCAGTGAAGTAGGAGAGACCCAGTACTTC.

This clonotype has more than one count but fewer than ten. Germline is not matched at one junction end, which may reflect a read error. This sequence joins TRBV11-2 and TRBJ2-7, with a possible D match to TRBD1 (5 bases). The CDR3 spans 14 residues. Germline lookup yields CDR1 SGHAT and CDR2 FQNNGV. The CDR3 spells CASTLQETSYEQYF. Written as DNA, the CDR3 is TGTGCCAGCACCTTACAGGAAACCTCCTACGAGCAGTACTTC.